This TCR beta chain is drawn from a study of cytomegalovirus exposure and HLA in healthy donors (dated by TCRdb to about 2017). For context, the study as a whole: An earlier analysis of 550 to 700 of the donors reported roughly 270 Gb of sequence data and 117 million unique TCR beta sequences from roughly 180 million T cells. Along with the roughly 610-subject first cohort, a separate validation cohort of some 130 different subjects was used. The study combined high-throughput TCR immunosequencing, statistical association of individual TCRs with disease status, and machine learning to predict cytomegalovirus infection status. The genetic ancestry cluster associated with self-reported Caucasian donors included approximately 85% of the roughly 360 genotyped donors. The number of typed donors differed by locus: roughly 629-640 for A, B, C, DRB1 and DQB1; about 520 for DQA1; 600 to 610 for DPA1; and roughly 470 for DPB1. The study was designed to test whether signatures of past pathogen exposure could be identified by cataloging public T cell receptors. Among around 400 genotyped donors of the cohort, an average of roughly 240,000 unique TCR beta nucleotide sequences were sequenced per donor, roughly a sixth of them non-productive. In the later analysis, no new phenotypic data were used to find candidate immune exposures; instead, reliance was placed on TCR beta sequences and their occurrence across donors. About 280 gigabases of sequencing data and approximately 92 million unique TCR sequences made up an early release that covered approximately 620 HLA-typed donors. Four to six DR-DQ haplotypes were handled as single units for association and clustering, since linkage in the cohort was strong. In a later analysis, previously published TCR beta repertoires from some 640 donors were re-analyzed and high-resolution HLA genotyping was added so that TCR occurrence patterns could be studied. Donor age, sex, ethnicity and CMV serostatus were compiled together with the repertoire data. HLA typing covered class I and class II loci at four-digit resolution. An earlier analysis of several hundred of the donors applied high-throughput TCR beta sequencing to assess whether each TCR beta V gene segment acted as functional or pseudogenic. All discovery cohort repertoires had been generated on a single sequencing platform. The T cell repertoires of 550 to 850 subjects were profiled by immunosequencing and related to cytomegalovirus serostatus. A later genetic analysis took genome-wide SNP genotypes for 398 of the 666 donors and used that subset as a discovery cohort. Results the study describes overall, beyond this receptor: Because some donors lacked HLA typing at each locus, the association tests relied only on the typed subset. In a later analysis, HLA-associated TCR beta chains showed more clonal expansion and lower generation probabilities than non-associated chains that were equally common. A group of highly shared sequence variants was considered likely to be a technical artifact of the sequencing pipeline. The authors suggested that the approach could potentially be extended to other disease states and immunological phenotypes. For the cohort, immune exposure information was limited to CMV serostatus. Because counts were too low, about 18 rarely observed V segments, including chromosome 9 orphons, were excluded from the earlier analysis of several hundred of the donors. Strong co-occurrence of HLA alleles, especially DR and DQ, made assigning TCR associations to individual alleles difficult. Because the 87-base-pair reads could not distinguish some IMGT-functional V segments, including TRBV6-2 and TRBV6-3, those segments were excluded. In the study, about 150 TCR beta chains were listed as associated with cytomegalovirus. In a later analysis, around 17,000 TCR beta sequences were associated with specific HLA alleles at a false discovery rate of 0.05. According to a later genetic analysis, donors in an Asian-associated ancestry cluster had fewer N-insertions in productive TCRs than the approximately 650-donor mean. Roughly uniform sequencing depth across donors was assumed in presence/absence analyses, although this assumption may not hold. Correlated functional status among segregating V segments might reflect linkage disequilibrium, but an unknown experimental factor could not be ruled out. While some public TCRs were present in many individuals, most TCR sequences turned up only very rarely across donors. Most CMV-associated TCR beta chains appeared to be HLA-restricted in a later analysis, and the HLA associations seemed to be driven largely by CMV exposure. A further reported finding was that TCR beta sequences accurately predicted the HLA-A and HLA-B alleles for most subjects in the first cohort. In a later analysis, TCR association rates were found to vary across HLA loci, with the most associated TCRs seen for DRB1 alleles and the fewest for HLA-C alleles. According to a later analysis, parvovirus B19, influenza, CMV and Epstein-Barr virus appeared linked to several top co-occurrence clusters. Cytomegalovirus status was reported to be diagnosed by the classifier with high specificity and sensitivity in both the original and validation cohorts. Broadly in line with IMGT annotations, most TCR beta V segments showed up in productive rearrangements about 87% or about 30% of the time in an earlier analysis of about 500 of the donors. A few of the identified cytomegalovirus-associated TCR beta chains were confirmed in vitro to be specific for cytomegalovirus antigens. Only TCR beta chains were sequenced in this cohort, and the absence of alpha or paired-chain data limited detectable features. In a later genetic analysis, a missense DCLRE1C variant was associated with V-gene and J-gene trimming of TCR beta chains, and the association was replicated in an independent cohort.

Library construction relied on the immunoSEQ multiplex PCR assay. A mixture of 60 forward primers for TCR Vbeta segments and 13 reverse primers for TCR Jbeta segments was used in the multiplex PCR. The CDR3 region of rearranged TCR beta genes was amplified from genomic DNA by a multiplex PCR assay. The Illumina HiSeq System was used to sequence the amplified TCR beta libraries as 87-base-pair reads. Under the source paper's analysis protocol: Across the 500 to 750 repertoires, a later analysis counted some 80 million unique TCR beta chains, roughly 11 million of which were shared by at least two donors. Raw reads were error-corrected and collapsed into unique sequences by a nearest-neighbor algorithm in which closely related sequences were merged to remove PCR and sequencing errors. To assign V, D and J gene segments, CDR3 sequences were aligned to IMGT reference sequences. Each retained sequence needed at least a six-nucleotide match to both a V gene segment and a J gene segment. Rearrangements were called productive when the CDR3 lacked stop codons and stayed in frame with V and J; all others were non-productive. CDR3 was defined according to IMGT convention as the region running from the second conserved V-encoded cysteine to the conserved J-encoded phenylalanine. Sequences without an unambiguous match to a single V gene segment were excluded from the earlier analysis of about 630 of the donors. An earlier analysis of 587 of the donors classified V segments as functional when productive rearrangements were above 56.7% and as segregating when the standard deviation between donors was above 5%. To diagnose cytomegalovirus status from the catalog of TCR beta chain sequences, a statistical classification framework was built. In a later analysis, V and J genes were assigned by comparing TCR nucleotide sequences against IMGT/GENE-DB human TR gene sequences. A later analysis assigned CDR3 sequences and most-parsimonious VDJ recombination scenarios with the TCRdist pipeline. In a later analysis, each TCR beta chain was defined by its CDR3 amino acid sequence together with its V-gene family, and reads without a unique V-gene family were excluded. As a way to deal with suspected cross-contamination and a sequencing artifact, a later analysis dropped 500 to 700 nucleotide sequences that were highly shared and had low generation probability. In a later analysis, a clonal expansion index for each public chain was calculated from normalized within-repertoire ranks of inferred template counts. In a later analysis, generation probabilities were computed using a VDJ recombination model fitted to out-of-frame rearrangements, and the results were checked against IGoR. Hypergeometric tests were used in a later analysis to score TCR-TCR, TCR-HLA and TCR-CMV co-occurrence, with a repertoire-size bias correction applied to the TCR pairs. In a later analysis, false discovery rates were estimated by permuting HLA or CMV assignments 20 times. In a later analysis, co-occurring TCRs were grouped with DBSCAN, and TCRdist sequence similarity was added when clustering was performed within HLA-allele-positive subsets. For co-occurrence clustering, repertoires with fewer than 30,000 or more than 120,000 public chains were excluded, along with several repertoires with anomalous nucleotide sharing. TCRdb retrieved this table from immuneACCESS and kept in-frame rearrangements only. Not all clones are present; in checked studies, unresolved V genes account for under half, and no reason is known for the remainder. The D gene and trimming were derived from the DNA, and the V and J assignments and clone size from that table. The sample data list about 100,000 clones, and about 81% of these were observed just once. The top ten clonotypes cover about 4.9% of the sample.

On this clone itself: No antigen is known for it. No quality values exist for individual bases; no much larger clone is one base distant.

The cohort comprised hundreds of healthy bone marrow donors. At the time of sampling, all cohort members were nominally healthy, though unrecorded immune exposures were likely present. The donor tested CMV seropositive and was one of the 289 seropositive cohort members. Every donor gave a peripheral blood sample, and the peripheral blood mononuclear cells from that sample were used for TCR beta sequencing. Genomic DNA extraction from the blood cell samples was performed with the Qiagen DNeasy Blood Extraction Kit. The CDR3 spans 14 residues, from the cysteine through the phenylalanine. CDR3 DNA only is kept here, 42 bases in frame from base 1. V and J lose 6 bases and 5 bases, and a span of 14 bases separates them. CDR1 and CDR2 are drawn from the germline V gene (reference sequence): SEHNR, FQNEAQ.

Material: PBMCs. This clonotype originated in a man aged 35-49 years in good health and CMV-seropositive. Recombination joined TRBV7-9 with TRBJ2-1; a tentative D match to TRBD2 spans 6 bases. The bases read TGTGCCAGCAGGGAGGGGACGGTGGACAATGAGCAGTTCTTC. The translation is CASREGTVDNEQFF. With the portions outside the CDR3 filled from the reference TRBV7-9 and TRBJ2-1 genes, the complete variable region becomes DTGVSQNPRHKITKRGQNVTFRCDPISEHNRLYWYRQTLGQGPEFLTYFQNEAQLEKSRLLSDRFSAERPKGSFSTLEIQRTEQGDSAMYLCASREGTVDNEQFFGPGTRLTVL.